This TCR beta chain was obtained from a study of T cell repertoires in cytomegalovirus infection. TCRdb independently ran MiXCR on the reads; one entry per CDR3 protein. The table shows about 480,000 distinct CDR3 sequences, with around 35% occurring only once. Study-wide points: Cumulated frequencies of public TCR beta families served to identify carriers of CMV plus the relevant HLA.

This clonotype appeared a few times. Antigen specificity is unknown. The V end was cut by 5 bases, the J end by 5 bases, with 16 bases between. The CDR3 covers 14 residues. Germline V gene sequence: CDR1 MDHEN, CDR2 SYDVKM. The chain has TRBV28 and TRBJ2-7; D is unresolved. The receptor's source is a human donor in good health (CMV status not recorded). Some clones in this sample may be carry-over from other donors' samples. Sequencing was performed on cultured PBMCs, taken from culture after CMV antigen stimulation. The CDR3 here is CASSLGRLKDEQYF. CDR3 sequence (DNA): TGTGCCAGCAGTCTCGGACGGCTTAAGGACGAGCAGTACTTC.